Presented here are 12 T cell receptor beta chains from one specimen sequenced in a study of T cell repertoires in cytomegalovirus infection. One entry per CDR3 protein results from TCRdb running MiXCR on the reads. The data show more than 500,000 distinct CDR3 sequences, 15% to 20% seen once. Sample: CD8+ T cells from PBMCs. All receptors come from a human donor in good health (CMV status not recorded). Some clones in this sample may be carry-over from other donors' samples.

The V and J genes are TRBV27 and TRBJ1-6; D is perhaps TRBD1 (5 bases). Germline loops: CDR1 MNHEY, CDR2 SMNVEV (reference sequence). The CDR3 is 15 residues long. Trimming left V 5 bases short and J 4 bases short, with 12 bases between. The DNA for the CDR3 is TGTGCCAGCAGTATCAGACAGACATATAATTCACCCCTCCACTTT. Translation: CASSIRQTYNSPLHF.

This clonotype was detected ten times or more. The CDR3 bases are TGCAGTGCTAGAGGTGCGGGCCGGGCGAACACTGAAGCTTTCTTT. Protein sequence: CSARGAGRANTEAFF. V usage is TRBV20-1 and J usage is TRBJ1-1, with D unclear. The CDR3 totals 15 residues. The germline gives CDR1 DFQATT, CDR2 SNEGSKA (reference sequence). Trimming took off 1 base at V and 1 base at J, with 13 bases between the two ends.

In its sample, this clonotype was seen many times. The J gene is TRBJ1-2, the V gene TRBV4-1; no clear D gene. This CDR3 spans 15 amino acids. Trimming took off 0 bases at V and 4 bases at J, with 12 bases between the two ends. CDR1 is MGHRA, CDR2 YSYEKL, per germline. CDR3 residues: CASSQEHWGSYGYTF. CDR3 nucleotides: TGCGCCAGCAGCCAAGAGCACTGGGGAAGCTATGGCTACACCTTC.

This clonotype was observed at least ten times. For the CDR3, the DNA is TGTGCCAGCAGCTTAGTCGGCAGGGGGCGCGTAGAGACCCAGTACTTC. It yields the protein CASSLVGRGRVETQYF. V is TRBV7-2 and J is TRBJ2-5; TRBD1 aligns across 8 bases. Germline-derived CDR1 and CDR2 are SGHTA and FQGNSA. This CDR3 contains 16 residues. Losses at the gene ends were 1 base for V and 4 bases for J; bases not matched to a gene: 8.

This clonotype was found many times. This sequence joins TRBV11-2 and TRBJ2-1, with 11 bases matching TRBD2. The CDR3 loop spans 17 amino acids. Germline V gene sequence: CDR1 SGHAT, CDR2 FQNNGV. With 3 bases clipped from V and 3 bases from J, the junction kept 7 bases outside the gene matches. The CDR3 is CASSLWVAGGGYNEQFF. The CDR3 nucleotides read TGTGCCAGCAGCTTGTGGGTAGCGGGAGGGGGCTACAATGAGCAGTTCTTC. Looking up the rest from reference TRBV11-2 and TRBJ2-1 gives the full variable domain: EAGVAQSPRYKIIEKRQSVAFWCNPISGHATLYWYQQILGQGPKLLIQFQNNGVVDDSQLPKDRFSAERLKGVDSTLKIQPAKLEDSAVYLCASSLWVAGGGYNEQFFGPGTRLTVL.

This clonotype came up many times. This chain joins TRBV7-3 and TRBJ2-7; D is tentatively TRBD1 or TRBD2 (5 bases each). V was trimmed by 5 bases and J by 2 bases, leaving 13 bases between them. The CDR3 is 14 amino acids. CDR1 and CDR2 (germline): SGHTA, FQGTGA. CDR3 sequence (DNA): TGTGCCAGCAGCCCTGGGGACGGAACCTACGAGCAGTACTTC. It encodes CASSPGDGTYEQYF.

This clonotype has a handful of counts. This chain links TRBV20-1 with TRBJ2-7, with a possible D match to TRBD1 (6 bases). The germline CDR1 and CDR2 sequences are DFQATT and SNEGSKA (reference sequence). The V end lost 4 bases, the J end lost 4 bases, and 14 bases lay between the germline ends. The CDR3 runs to 13 residues. The CDR3 DNA follows: TGCAGTGCTACAGGGGTCGAGAGTTACGAGCAGTACTTC. This encodes CSATGVESYEQYF.

The chain has TRBV9 and TRBJ2-5; either TRBD1 or TRBD2 may supply D (5 bases each). This CDR3 spans 16 amino acids. Germline loops: CDR1 SGDLS, CDR2 YYNGEE. The V gene lost 4 bases and the J gene lost 2 bases, with 18 bases spanning the gap. The CDR3 nucleotides are TGTGCCAGCAGCCCCGAGCCAGGGACCCTACAAGAGACCCAGTACTTC. This sequence encodes CASSPEPGTLQETQYF.

This clonotype was seen ten or more times. This chain uses TRBV11-2 with TRBJ2-7, with 7 positions matching TRBD2. Germline V gene sequence: CDR1 SGHAT, CDR2 FQNNGV. V lost 3 bases and J lost 2; bases outside the gene matches: 10. The CDR3 extends over 16 amino acids. The CDR3 DNA is TGTGCCAGCAGCTTCGGTTGGGGGGGGACCACCTACGAGCAGTACTTC. Protein product: CASSFGWGGTTYEQYF.

The chain links TRBV20-1 to TRBJ2-7; D is possibly TRBD2 (6 bases). The CDR3 length is 11 residues. V lost 7 bases and J 4 bases, leaving 11 bases between the germline ends. Germline V lookup: CDR1 DFQATT, CDR2 SNEGSKA (reference sequence). CDR3 residues: CSVPRGYEQYF. For the CDR3, the DNA is TGCAGTGTCCCCCGGGGGTACGAGCAGTACTTC.

This clonotype came up many times. This sequence joins TRBV12-3 or TRBV12-4 and TRBJ2-3, with TRBD2 as a possible D gene (7 bases). Trimming took off 0 bases at V and 2 bases at J, with 15 bases between the two ends. The CDR3 loop spans 17 amino acids. CDR3 in amino acids: CASSLAGGPQVTDTQYF. CDR3 coding DNA: TGTGCCAGCAGTTTAGCGGGGGGGCCTCAGGTCACAGATACGCAGTATTTT.

This clonotype was observed at least ten times. The V gene is TRBV3-1, the J gene TRBJ2-6, with 10 bases that match TRBD2. V gave up 1 base and J gave up 0 bases; unmatched junction bases: 3. Germline assignment: CDR1 LGHDT and CDR2 YNNKEL (reference sequence). The CDR3 covers 18 residues. The CDR3 DNA follows: TGTGCCAGCAGCCAAGCCCTAGCGGGAGTCTCTGGGGCCAACGTCCTGACTTTC. Translating it yields CASSQALAGVSGANVLTF.